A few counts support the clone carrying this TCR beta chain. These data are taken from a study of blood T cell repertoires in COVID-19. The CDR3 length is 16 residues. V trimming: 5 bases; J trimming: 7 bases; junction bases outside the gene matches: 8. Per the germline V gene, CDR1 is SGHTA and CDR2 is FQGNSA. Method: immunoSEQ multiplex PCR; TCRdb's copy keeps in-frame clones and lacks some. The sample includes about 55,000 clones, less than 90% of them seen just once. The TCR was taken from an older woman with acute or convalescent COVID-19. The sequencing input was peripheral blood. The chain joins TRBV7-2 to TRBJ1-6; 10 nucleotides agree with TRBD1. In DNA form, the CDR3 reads TGTGCCAGCAGCCGGAGGATGACAGGGGGCAATTCACCCCTCCACTTT. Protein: CASSRRMTGGNSPLHF.